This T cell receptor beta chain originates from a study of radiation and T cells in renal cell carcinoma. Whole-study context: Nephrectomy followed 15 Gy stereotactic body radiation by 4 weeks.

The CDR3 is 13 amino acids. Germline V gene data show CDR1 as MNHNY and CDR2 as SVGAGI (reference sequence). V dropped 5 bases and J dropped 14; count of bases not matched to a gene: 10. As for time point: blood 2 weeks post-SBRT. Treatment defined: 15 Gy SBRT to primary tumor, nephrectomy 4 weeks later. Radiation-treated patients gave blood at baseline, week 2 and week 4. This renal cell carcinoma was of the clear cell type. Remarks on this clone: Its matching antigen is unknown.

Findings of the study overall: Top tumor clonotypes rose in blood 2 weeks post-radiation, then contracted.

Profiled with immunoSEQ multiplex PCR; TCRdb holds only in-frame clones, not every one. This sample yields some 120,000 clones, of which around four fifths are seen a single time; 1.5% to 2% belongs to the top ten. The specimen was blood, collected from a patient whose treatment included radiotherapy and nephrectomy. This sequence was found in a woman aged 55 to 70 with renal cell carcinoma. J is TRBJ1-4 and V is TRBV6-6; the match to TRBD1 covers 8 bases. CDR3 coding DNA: TGTGCCAGCAGTCCCTACGGACAGGGATCCCTGTTTTTT. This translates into CASSPYGQGSLFF.